This TCR beta chain was obtained from a study of blood T cell repertoires in COVID-19 (dated by TCRdb to the early 2020s). General notes on the study: Samples from collaborators originated in the United States, Italy and Spain and spanned both the acute and convalescent phases of COVID-19. Samples came from the ongoing ImmuneRACE study (first 160 participants) plus 1,254 subjects from 6 global collaborators. The material from the prospective study consisted of cDNA or gDNA derived from T cells, B-cell-depleted T cells, or PBMCs. HLA class I and class II types, where available, came from metadata supplied by the sample provider rather than from assay-based typing. A de-identified subject ID, COVID-19 status, age in years and sex were almost always included in the sample metadata. Deeply sampled blood TCRbeta repertoires from subjects exposed to, actively infected with, or recovered from COVID-19 were included in the dataset. The repertoires were released in a freely available public database intended as a resource for research on the immune response to SARS-CoV-2. Broad study findings and their caveats: The amount of clinical and demographic metadata varied by source and participant and was provided uncurated.

The collaborating institutions used their own protocols to collect whole blood in K2EDTA tubes. Collaborator samples were shipped for TCRbeta analysis as frozen whole blood, isolated PBMCs, or DNA extracted from either sample type. Measured from the cysteine to the phenylalanine, the CDR3 is 16 residues long. The sequence is cut down to CDR3 DNA, 48 bases in frame from base 1. From V the trimming removes 4 bases and from J it removes 2 bases, while the gene matches leave 5 bases of the junction unaccounted for. CDR1 and CDR2 (MNHEY, SVGAGI) derive from the germline V gene. A word on this clone: Its antigen is unknown. The input lacks base qualities; no much larger clone sits a single base away.

The immunoSEQ Assay, a bias-controlled multiplex PCR, was used to amplify TCRbeta CDR3 regions from genomic DNA. Processing in the source paper ran as follows. The number of nucleated cells in each sample was estimated by amplification of reference gene primers within the assay. To quantify the absolute abundance of each unique TCRbeta CDR3 rearrangement, sequence reads were collapsed and filtered. For each sample, productive Simpson clonality was calculated by taking the square root of Simpson's diversity index across productive rearrangements. TCRdb carries this immuneACCESS record with in-frame sequences only. Its versions omit some clonotypes, under half of them owing to an unresolved V gene in the studies checked, with the rest unexplained. The D gene and trimming were derived from the DNA, and the V and J assignments and clone size from that table. This sample lists 140,000 or so clones; roughly 80% were detected once. The ten biggest clones cover around 8.7% of the sample.

Recombination linked TRBV6-5 to TRBJ2-5, with 12 bases aligning to TRBD1. Sequencing used peripheral blood. The TCR comes from a man aged 50-59 years with active or convalescent COVID-19. The CDR3 protein sequence reads: CASSFPGQGAQETQYF. The DNA is TGTGCCAGCAGTTTCCCGGGACAGGGGGCTCAAGAGACCCAGTACTTC.